Following are 5 T cell receptor beta chains from one sample sequenced in a study of molecular identifiers for immune sequencing clone quantification. TCRdb re-derived calls from the PCR reads in MiXCR, one entry per CDR3 protein. This table holds some 100,000 distinct CDR3 sequences, roughly a third found once. Sequencing used naive CD8+ T cells from blood, with Jurkat cell RNA spiked in. Subset noted: FACS-sorted CD8+CD4-CCR7+CD45RA+ naive T cells. All receptors derive from a human donor in good health. Some libraries in this study had Jurkat cell RNA spiked in.

This clonotype showed up many times. This chain links TRBV6-5 with TRBJ2-3, with a weak D call TRBD1 (6 bases). Trimming took off 2 bases at V and 0 bases at J, with 6 bases between the two ends. CDR1 is MNHEY and CDR2 is SVGAGI in the germline V gene. CDR3 length equals 14 residues. The CDR3 nucleotides read TGTGCCAGCAGTTACCAGGGGAGCACAGATACGCAGTATTTT. Its translation: CASSYQGSTDTQYF.

On this clonotype itself: Relative to the germline gene, one junction end is altered; a read error may explain this. The V and J genes are TRBV15 and TRBJ2-3; the match to TRBD2 covers 7 bases. Germline CDR1 is LNHNV and CDR2 is YYDKDF (reference sequence). CDR3 size: 15 residues. The chain's CDR3 is CVTSQAEGGLVTQYF. CDR3 nucleotides: TGTGTCACCAGCCAAGCAGAGGGAGGACTAGTCACGCAGTATTTT.

This clonotype was found many times. The CDR3 coding sequence is TGCGCCAGCAGCCAAGTTGTGGTGACTCGGACTGAAGCTTTCTTT. The encoded protein is CASSQVVVTRTEAFF. This chain uses TRBV4-1 with TRBJ1-1; D unclear. V lost 1 base to trimming and J lost 5 bases, with 14 bases between them. The germline gives CDR1 MGHRA, CDR2 YSYEKL. CDR3 length: 15 amino acids.

This chain uses TRBV4-3 with TRBJ2-1; TRBD2 might be the D (6 bases). Germline values: CDR1 LGHNA, CDR2 YSLEER. The CDR3 loop spans 13 amino acids. Trimming left V 1 base short and J 8 bases short, with 9 bases between. As DNA, the CDR3 is TGCGCCAGCAGCCAAGGGAGGGGCGATGAGCAGTTCTTC. Translating it yields CASSQGRGDEQFF.

The rearrangement joins TRBV6-2 or TRBV6-3 to TRBJ2-7; TRBD1 agrees at 9 bases. Per germline, CDR1 MNHEY and CDR2 SVGEGT. CDR3 size: 14 residues. Trimming took 8 bases from V and 3 from J; bases not matched to a gene: 8. The CDR3 here is CASGVRDRDYEQYF. CDR3 sequence (DNA): TGTGCCAGCGGGGTCCGGGACAGGGACTACGAGCAGTACTTC.